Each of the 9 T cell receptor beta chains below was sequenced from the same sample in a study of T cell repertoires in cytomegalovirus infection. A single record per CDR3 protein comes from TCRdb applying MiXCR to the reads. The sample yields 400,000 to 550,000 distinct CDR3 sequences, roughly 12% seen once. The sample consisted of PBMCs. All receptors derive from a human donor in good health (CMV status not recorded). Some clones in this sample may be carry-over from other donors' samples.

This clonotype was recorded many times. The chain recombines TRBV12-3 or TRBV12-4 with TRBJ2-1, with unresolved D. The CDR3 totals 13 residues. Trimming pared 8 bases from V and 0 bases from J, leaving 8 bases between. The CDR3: CASHQSSYNEQFF. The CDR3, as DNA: TGTGCCAGCCACCAGAGCTCCTACAATGAGCAGTTCTTC.

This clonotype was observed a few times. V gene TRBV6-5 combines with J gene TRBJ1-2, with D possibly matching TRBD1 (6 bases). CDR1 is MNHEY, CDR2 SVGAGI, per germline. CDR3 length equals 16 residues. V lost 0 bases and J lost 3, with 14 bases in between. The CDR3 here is CASSYSPHGGYYGYTF. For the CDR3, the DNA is TGTGCCAGCAGTTACTCGCCCCACGGGGGCTACTATGGCTACACCTTC.

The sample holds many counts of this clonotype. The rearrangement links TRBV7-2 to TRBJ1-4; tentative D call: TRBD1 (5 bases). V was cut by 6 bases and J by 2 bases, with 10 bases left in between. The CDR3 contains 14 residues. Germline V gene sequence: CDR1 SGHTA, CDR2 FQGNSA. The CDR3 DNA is TGTGCCAGCAGAGCGCGGGGGACTAATGAAAAACTGTTTTTT. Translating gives CASRARGTNEKLFF.

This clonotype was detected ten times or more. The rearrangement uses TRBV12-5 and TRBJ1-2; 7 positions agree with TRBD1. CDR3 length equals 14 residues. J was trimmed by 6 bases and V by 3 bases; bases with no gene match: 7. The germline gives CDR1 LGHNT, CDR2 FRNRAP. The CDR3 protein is CASGFTTGANGYTF. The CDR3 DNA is TGTGCTAGTGGTTTCACAACAGGGGCCAATGGCTACACCTTC.

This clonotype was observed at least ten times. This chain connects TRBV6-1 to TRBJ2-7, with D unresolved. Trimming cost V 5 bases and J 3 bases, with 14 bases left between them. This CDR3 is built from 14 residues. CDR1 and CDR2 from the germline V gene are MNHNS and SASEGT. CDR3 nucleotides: TGTGCCAGCAGTTCCACACGCGCCCTCTACGAGCAGTACTTC. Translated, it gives CASSSTRALYEQYF.

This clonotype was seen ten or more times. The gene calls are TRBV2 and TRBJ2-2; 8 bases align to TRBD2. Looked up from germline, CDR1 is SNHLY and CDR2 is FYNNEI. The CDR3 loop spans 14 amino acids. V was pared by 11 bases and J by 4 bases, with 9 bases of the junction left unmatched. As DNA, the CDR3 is TGTGCCGAGAGGTCGGGAGGGGGCACCGGGGAGCTGTTTTTT. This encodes CAERSGGGTGELFF.

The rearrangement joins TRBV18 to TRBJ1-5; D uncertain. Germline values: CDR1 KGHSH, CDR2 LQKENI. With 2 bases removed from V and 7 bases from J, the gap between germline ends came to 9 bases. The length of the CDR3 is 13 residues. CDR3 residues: CASSPLAGQPQHF. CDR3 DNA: TGTGCCAGCTCACCATTGGCGGGGCAGCCCCAGCATTTT.

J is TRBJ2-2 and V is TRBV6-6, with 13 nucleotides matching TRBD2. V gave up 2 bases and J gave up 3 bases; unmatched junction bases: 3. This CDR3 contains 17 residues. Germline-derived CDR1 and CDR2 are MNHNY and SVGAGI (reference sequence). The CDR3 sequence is CASSYTTSGRDTGELFF. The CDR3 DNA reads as TGTGCCAGCAGTTACACTACTAGCGGGAGGGACACCGGGGAGCTGTTTTTT.

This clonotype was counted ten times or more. CDR3 sequence reads: CSARTLAGAYNEQFF. CDR3 sequence (DNA): TGCAGTGCCCGTACCTTAGCGGGGGCCTACAATGAGCAGTTCTTC. This rearrangement joins TRBV20-1 to TRBJ2-1, with 9 bases fitting TRBD2. CDR3 length: 15 residues. The ends lost 6 bases at V and 2 bases at J; junction bases unmatched: 8. Germline-derived CDR1 and CDR2 are DFQATT and SNEGSKA (reference sequence).